These 31 T cell receptor beta chains share one sample of origin, sequenced in a study of T cell responses to AZD1222 COVID-19 vaccine. Only in-frame clones appear in the TCRdb table, and some are missing; sequencing was by immunoSEQ multiplex PCR. The table includes 100,000 or so clones, approximately 88% detected once. Sequences were derived from peripheral blood, sampled on day 0 of AZD1222 vaccination. The source is an adult in good health.

Only one count was recorded for this clone. The chain carries TRBV10-2 and TRBJ1-4, with D perhaps matching TRBD1 (5 bases). Germline V gene data show CDR1 as WSHSY and CDR2 as SAAADI. V lost 2 bases, J lost 4 bases, and 17 bases lay in between. The CDR3 consists of 17 residues. The CDR3 nucleotides read TGCGCCAGCAGTGAGGTTGGGGGAGCTCCCGGTAATGAAAAACTGTTTTTT. Its protein is CASSEVGGAPGNEKLFF.

This chain joins TRBV28 and TRBJ2-7; D gene unclear. V lost 5 bases to trimming and J lost 0 bases, with 14 bases between them. From germline, CDR1 is MDHEN and CDR2 SYDVKM. This CDR3 is 15 amino acids long. CDR3 in amino acids: CASSRRTPDSYEQYF. DNA for the CDR3: TGTGCCAGCAGTCGAAGGACGCCCGACTCCTACGAGCAGTACTTC.

This chain uses TRBV10-3 with TRBJ2-3, with no clear D. This CDR3 is 14 amino acids long. Trimming stripped 8 bases from V and 0 bases from J, with 12 bases between. Germline assignment: CDR1 ENHRY and CDR2 SYGVKD. In DNA, the CDR3 is TGTGCCATCGTTCCCGGATCTAGCACAGATACGCAGTATTTT. It is translated as CAIVPGSSTDTQYF.

This chain connects TRBV12-3 or TRBV12-4 to TRBJ2-6; D is unclear. The CDR3 extends over 11 amino acids. V was trimmed by 5 bases and J by 4 bases, leaving 0 bases between them. The CDR3 DNA is TGTGCCAGCAGTGGGGCCAACGTCCTGACTTTC. Translating gives CASSGANVLTF.

This clone was picked up one time. This chain uses TRBV19 with TRBJ1-1; no reliable D call. V was pared by 6 bases and J by 1 base, with 12 bases between. In germline, CDR1 is LNHDA, CDR2 SQIVND (reference sequence). The CDR3 is 14 amino acids. CDR3 sequence (DNA): TGTGCCAGTAGCCGCAGGCCTAAGAACACTGAAGCTTTCTTT. Protein: CASSRRPKNTEAFF.

The chain couples TRBV5-6 to TRBJ2-1; D may be TRBD2 (5 bases). Trimming removed 2 bases at V and 0 bases at J, with 18 bases between. The CDR3 length is 18 residues. CDR1 and CDR2 from the germline V gene are SGHDT and YYEEEE. Here the CDR3 DNA reads TGTGCCAGCAGCTTCGGGCTCCAACTAGTTGACTCCTACAATGAGCAGTTCTTC. It encodes CASSFGLQLVDSYNEQFF.

The chain joins TRBV2 to TRBJ1-4; no definite D call. Trimming took off 2 bases at V and 5 bases at J, with 3 bases between the two ends. Germline V gives CDR1 SNHLY, CDR2 FYNNEI. The CDR3 length is 12 residues. CDR3 nucleotide sequence: TGTGCCAGCAGTGAACGCAATGAAAAACTGTTTTTT. It encodes CASSERNEKLFF.

The chain has TRBV9 and TRBJ1-2, with D maybe TRBD1 (6 bases). The CDR3 loop spans 16 amino acids. Germline CDR1 reads SGDLS; CDR2 reads YYNGEE. V lost 0 bases and J 3 bases, leaving 15 bases between the germline ends. The CDR3 sequence is CASSVGTWTDHYGYTF. The CDR3 DNA reads as TGTGCCAGCAGCGTAGGAACTTGGACAGACCACTATGGCTACACCTTC.

This chain joins TRBV7-8 and TRBJ2-7; D remains ambiguous. From germline, CDR1 is SGHVS and CDR2 FQNEAQ. The CDR3 extends over 12 amino acids. The germline V and J ends were trimmed by 5 bases and 6 bases, with 11 bases remaining between them. The CDR3 DNA is TGTGCCAGCAGCCTTGTCCCCACCGAGCAGTACTTC. Residues: CASSLVPTEQYF.

This chain joins TRBV5-6 and TRBJ1-6, with D perhaps TRBD1 (5 bases). V lost 3 bases and J 11 bases, leaving 18 bases between the germline ends. Germline CDR1 and CDR2: SGHDT and YYEEEE. This CDR3 region has 15 residues. CDR3 sequence reads: CASSWGVGPRTPLHF. CDR3 DNA sequence: TGTGCCAGCAGCTGGGGCGTGGGACCGCGCACACCCCTCCACTTT.

The chain couples TRBV21-1 to TRBJ1-2. TRBV21-1 is tagged as a pseudogene. The CDR3 has 15 amino acids. The CDR3 nucleotides read TGTGCCAGCATCACTAATCCGGCCAGGTCGTATGGCTACACCTTC. Its protein is CASITNPARSYGYTF.

V gene TRBV29-1 combines with J gene TRBJ2-3; D remains unclear. V was shortened by 6 bases and J by 1 base, with 2 bases between the two germline ends. CDR1 SQVTM and CDR2 ANQGSEA come from the germline V gene. This CDR3 contains 10 residues. CDR3 in DNA: TGCAGCGTCGGCACAGATACGCAGTATTTT. Translating gives CSVGTDTQYF.

The gene calls are TRBV11-2 and TRBJ2-2, with D hard to call. This CDR3 spans 13 amino acids. V lost 3 bases and J 6 bases, leaving 8 bases between the germline ends. Germline V gene lookup returns CDR1 SGHAT and CDR2 FQNNGV. The CDR3 nucleotides are TGTGCCAGCAGCTTCGCGGCATCCGGGGAGCTGTTTTTT. It translates to CASSFAASGELFF.

This clone was seen a single time. V is TRBV5-1 and J is TRBJ1-1; no reliable D call. This CDR3 spans 14 amino acids. Per germline, CDR1 SGHRS and CDR2 YFSETQ. The ends were cut back, 3 bases at V and 3 bases at J, with 12 bases in the middle. CDR3: CASSSLNRYTEAFF. CDR3 sequence (DNA): TGCGCCAGCAGCTCATTGAACCGATACACTGAAGCTTTCTTT.

This clone was found once. This rearrangement joins TRBV7-9 to TRBJ1-1; tentatively, D is TRBD1 (6 bases). CDR1 SEHNR and CDR2 FQNEAQ come from the germline V gene (reference sequence). V was cut by 5 bases and J by 10 bases, with 14 bases left in between. This CDR3 region has 12 residues. The CDR3 bases are TGTGCCAGCAGCAACACAGGGCGCGGAGCTTTCTTT. It translates to CASSNTGRGAFF.

The chain combines TRBV6-6 with TRBJ1-6; 7 nucleotides align to TRBD1. This CDR3 comprises 13 residues. In germline, CDR1 is MNHNY, CDR2 SVGAGI (reference sequence). V dropped 0 bases and J dropped 14; count of bases not matched to a gene: 4. In DNA, the CDR3 is TGTGCCAGCAGTTACTCAGGACAGGCCTCCCTCCACTTT. Translating gives CASSYSGQASLHF.

The chain joins TRBV10-3 to TRBJ1-4; 8 bases match TRBD1. Germline loops: CDR1 ENHRY, CDR2 SYGVKD. The CDR3 is 16 residues long. Trimming at V came to 4 bases and at J to 5 bases, leaving 9 bases not matched to a gene. DNA of the CDR3: TGTGCCATCAGTGGACAGGGGCTAAGTGGGAATGAAAAACTGTTTTTT. Its translation is CAISGQGLSGNEKLFF.

The chain couples TRBV3-1 (or the pseudogene TRBV3-2) to TRBJ1-1; D perhaps matches TRBD1 (5 bases). Germline V lookup: CDR1 LGHDT, CDR2 YNNKEL (reference sequence). The CDR3 is 15 amino acids. The ends were cut back, 4 bases at V and 2 bases at J, with 14 bases in the middle. The CDR3 sequence: CASSPNVGGNTEAFF. The DNA for the CDR3 is TGTGCCAGCAGCCCGAACGTGGGGGGAAACACTGAAGCTTTCTTT.

This chain links TRBV11-2 with TRBJ2-1, with D perhaps matching TRBD2 (6 bases). Between the trimmed V and J ends, which lost 5 bases and 9 bases, there was a span of 17 bases. CDR1 is SGHAT and CDR2 is FQNNGV in the germline V gene. The CDR3 spans 14 residues. This chain's CDR3 is CASSPLAGPGEQFF. CDR3 DNA: TGTGCCAGCAGCCCCCTCGCGGGGCCTGGTGAGCAGTTCTTC.

J is TRBJ1-3 and V is TRBV18, with a weak D call TRBD1 (6 bases). This CDR3 contains 16 residues. V lost 3 bases and J 0 bases, leaving 12 bases between the germline ends. Per the germline V gene, CDR1 is KGHSH and CDR2 is LQKENI. CDR3 in amino acids: CASSPTEGDSGNTIYF. CDR3 coding DNA: TGTGCCAGCTCACCTACCGAGGGGGACTCTGGAAACACCATATATTTT.

The chain links TRBV19 to TRBJ2-7; D possibly corresponds to TRBD1 (6 bases). CDR1 and CDR2 from the germline V gene are LNHDA and SQIVND (reference sequence). Trimming removed 5 bases at V and 3 bases at J, with 17 bases between. The CDR3 runs to 15 residues. The DNA of the CDR3 is TGTGCCAGTAGTGCTCAGGGGTCTGGGGGCTACGAGCAGTACTTC. Translated, it gives CASSAQGSGGYEQYF. Full variable domain (rest looked up from reference TRBV19 and TRBJ2-7): DGGITQSPKYLFRKEGQNVTLSCEQNLNHDAMYWYRQDPGQGLRLIYYSQIVNDFQKGDIAEGYSVSREKKESFPLTVTSAQKNPTAFYLCASSAQGSGGYEQYFGPGTRLTVT.

The chain links TRBV12-3 or TRBV12-4 to TRBJ1-2; the D is unclear. Trimming cost V 5 bases and J 5 bases, with 9 bases left between them. The length of the CDR3 is 12 residues. The chain's CDR3 is CASSGRKYGYTF. As DNA, the CDR3 is TGTGCCAGCAGTGGTCGGAAGTATGGCTACACCTTC.

The chain couples TRBV6-1 to TRBJ1-1; D unresolved. The CDR3 contains 16 residues. The V and J ends lost 2 bases and 2 bases respectively, with 15 bases between them. Per germline, CDR1 MNHNS and CDR2 SASEGT. The CDR3 reads CASSETASPLNTEAFF. The CDR3 DNA follows: TGTGCCAGCAGTGAAACCGCCTCGCCCCTAAACACTGAAGCTTTCTTT.

The chain has TRBV4-1 and TRBJ1-2, with unresolved D. Trimming removed 5 bases from V and 2 bases from J, with 9 bases in between. Germline V gives CDR1 MGHRA, CDR2 YSYEKL. This CDR3 contains 13 residues. The CDR3 loop reads CASSYLGNYGYTF. The CDR3 nucleotides are TGCGCCAGCAGCTACTTAGGGAACTATGGCTACACCTTC.

In its sample, this clone was seen once. The chain links TRBV9 to TRBJ1-6; D remains ambiguous. V was shortened by 3 bases and J by 9 bases, with 19 bases between the two germline ends. The CDR3 is made up of 16 amino acids. Looked up from germline, CDR1 is SGDLS and CDR2 is YYNGEE. CDR3 residues: CASSAEVGGDGSPLHF. As DNA, the CDR3 is TGTGCCAGCAGCGCCGAGGTGGGAGGAGATGGTTCACCCCTCCACTTT. Combining the CDR3 with reference TRBV9 and TRBJ1-6 gives the whole variable domain DSGVTQTPKHLITATGQRVTLRCSPRSGDLSVYWYQQSLDQGLQFLIQYYNGEERAKGNILERFSAQQFPDLHSELNLSSLELGDSALYFCASSAEVGGDGSPLHFGNGTRLTVT.

The V and J genes are TRBV5-1 and TRBJ1-4; TRBD1 matches at 7 bases. Germline loops: CDR1 SGHRS, CDR2 YFSETQ. V dropped 0 bases and J dropped 0; count of bases not matched to a gene: 5. The CDR3 loop spans 17 amino acids. CDR3 loop: CASSLAQGNPTNEKLFF. Here the CDR3 DNA reads TGCGCCAGCAGCTTGGCACAGGGGAATCCAACTAATGAAAAACTGTTTTTT.

J is TRBJ2-1 and V is TRBV5-1, with D tentatively TRBD2 (6 bases). With 0 bases removed from V and 10 bases from J, the gap between germline ends came to 17 bases. The CDR3 is made up of 15 amino acids. Germline V gene sequence: CDR1 SGHRS, CDR2 YFSETQ. CDR3 bases: TGCGCCAGCAGCTTGGGTGGGACTCTGTTGAGAGAGCAGTTCTTC. This gives the protein CASSLGGTLLREQFF.

The chain is built from TRBV5-1 and TRBJ1-1; D unresolved. Trimming took 0 bases from V and 3 from J, leaving 18 bases between them. The CDR3 is 17 residues long. Germline V gives CDR1 SGHRS, CDR2 YFSETQ. CDR3 nucleotide sequence: TGCGCCAGCAGCTTGGCCGGTGGTCGGGTAAGGGACACTGAAGCTTTCTTT. Protein product: CASSLAGGRVRDTEAFF.

The chain uses TRBV28 and TRBJ1-1; D unresolved. CDR3 length: 12 amino acids. With 6 bases removed from V and 11 bases from J, the gap between germline ends came to 16 bases. CDR1 and CDR2 (germline): MDHEN, SYDVKM. This chain's CDR3 is CASSKDAFAAFF. Here the CDR3 DNA reads TGTGCCAGCAGCAAAGACGCGTTCGCCGCTTTCTTT.

The rearrangement uses TRBV14 and TRBJ1-3, with D maybe TRBD1 (5 bases). V was cut by 1 base and J by 0 bases, with 19 bases left in between. The germline CDR1 and CDR2 sequences are SGHDN and FVKESK. CDR3 length: 19 residues. For the CDR3, the DNA is TGTGCCAGCAGCCAAGTGGGGGACCGCCCTGTGGGCTCTGGAAACACCATATATTTT. As protein: CASSQVGDRPVGSGNTIYF.

The rearrangement uses TRBV29-1 and TRBJ1-2, with D possibly being TRBD1 (5 bases). Germline assignment: CDR1 SQVTM and CDR2 ANQGSEA. V was shortened by 6 bases and J by 4 bases, with 12 bases between the two germline ends. The CDR3 length is 12 residues. For the CDR3, the DNA is TGCAGCGTGGAGTGGGGGTCCTATGGCTACACCTTC. This translates into CSVEWGSYGYTF.